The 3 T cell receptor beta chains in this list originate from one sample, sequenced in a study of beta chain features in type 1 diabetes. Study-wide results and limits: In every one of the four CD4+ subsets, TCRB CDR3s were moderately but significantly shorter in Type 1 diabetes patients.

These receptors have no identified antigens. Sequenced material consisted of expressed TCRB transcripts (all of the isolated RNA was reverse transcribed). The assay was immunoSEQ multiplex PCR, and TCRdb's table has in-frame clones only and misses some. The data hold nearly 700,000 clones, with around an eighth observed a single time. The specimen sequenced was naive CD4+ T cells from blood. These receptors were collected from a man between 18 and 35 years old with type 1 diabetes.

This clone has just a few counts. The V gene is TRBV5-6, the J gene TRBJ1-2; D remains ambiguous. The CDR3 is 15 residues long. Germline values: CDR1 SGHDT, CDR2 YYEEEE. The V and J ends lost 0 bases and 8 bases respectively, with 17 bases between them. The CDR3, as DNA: TGTGCCAGCAGCTTGGCCGTGACTACCTCTGGAGGCTACACCTTC. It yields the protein CASSLAVTTSGGYTF.

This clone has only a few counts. CDR3 region: CAWSEQPGVPQHF. In DNA form, the CDR3 reads TGTGCCTGGAGTGAACAGCCGGGTGTGCCCCAGCATTTT. J is TRBJ1-5 and V is TRBV30; D is unresolved. The CDR3 sequence is 13 residues long. V lost 1 base, J lost 9 bases, and 13 bases lay in between. Germline V gene lookup returns CDR1 GTSNPN and CDR2 SVGIG (reference sequence).

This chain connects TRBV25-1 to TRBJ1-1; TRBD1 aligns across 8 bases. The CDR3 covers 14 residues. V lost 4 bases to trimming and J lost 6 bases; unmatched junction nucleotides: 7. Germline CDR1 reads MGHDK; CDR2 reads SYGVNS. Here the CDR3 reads CASSVPGGLAEAFF. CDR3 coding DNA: TGTGCCAGCAGTGTTCCAGGGGGCCTCGCTGAAGCTTTCTTT.